The 8 T cell receptor beta chains in this list originate from one sample, sequenced in a study of cytomegalovirus exposure and HLA in healthy donors. Primers: 60 Vbeta forward and 13 Jbeta reverse. Profiling relied on immunoSEQ multiplex PCR, and the TCRdb table lists in-frame clones only, not all of them. This sample yields 150,000 to 200,000 clones, of which more than 60% are seen a single time; roughly 1.4% belongs to the top ten. Specimen: PBMCs. These receptors were obtained from a man between 18 and 35 years old in good health and CMV-seronegative.

This clone occurred once. This chain links TRBV27 with TRBJ1-1; TRBD1 is a possible D gene (6 bases). V lost 0 bases and J 2 bases, leaving 7 bases between the germline ends. Germline CDR1 and CDR2: MNHEY and SMNVEV (reference sequence). The CDR3 covers 14 residues. CDR3 DNA sequence: TGTGCCAGCAGTTTATCAGGGGGTAACACTGAAGCTTTCTTT. This gives the protein CASSLSGGNTEAFF.

Here the CDR3 reads CASSYSDSRYGYTF. DNA for the CDR3: TGTGCCAGCAGTTACTCGGACAGCCGTTATGGCTACACCTTC. The chain joins TRBV6-5 to TRBJ1-2, with D perhaps TRBD1 (6 bases). Germline lookup yields CDR1 MNHEY and CDR2 SVGAGI. CDR3 length: 14 amino acids. The germline V and J ends were trimmed by 0 bases and 5 bases, with 10 bases remaining between them.

The chain's CDR3 is CASSHDRAAGNTIYF. The CDR3, as DNA: TGTGCCAGCAGCCACGACAGGGCCGCTGGAAACACCATATATTTT. This chain uses TRBV6-5 with TRBJ1-3; 7 nucleotides align to TRBD1. In germline, CDR1 is MNHEY, CDR2 SVGAGI. This CDR3 comprises 15 residues. After removal of 6 bases from V and 2 bases from J, the junction contained 7 bases not matched to a gene.

The count of this clone is one. This sequence joins TRBV7-2 and TRBJ1-2; TRBD1 aligns across 10 bases. Germline CDR1 SGHTA, CDR2 FQGNSA. After removal of 1 base from V and 6 bases from J, the junction contained 2 bases not matched to a gene. This CDR3 has 14 residues. The CDR3 sequence is CASSLGQGADGYTF. CDR3 coding DNA: TGTGCCAGCAGCTTAGGACAGGGGGCAGATGGCTACACCTTC.

This clone was observed once. V and J are TRBV27 and TRBJ2-7; TRBD1 matches at 7 bases. Germline V gene lookup returns CDR1 MNHEY and CDR2 SMNVEV (reference sequence). The CDR3 is 15 amino acids. The V gene end was trimmed by 0 bases and the J gene end by 3 bases; junction bases not matched to a gene: 5. CDR3 in DNA: TGTGCCAGCAGTTTATCGACAGGGCCCAACTACGAGCAGTACTTC. Residues: CASSLSTGPNYEQYF.

The rearrangement uses TRBV2 and TRBJ1-4, with D perhaps TRBD1 (6 bases). The CDR3 loop spans 15 amino acids. The germline V gene has CDR1 SNHLY and CDR2 FYNNEI. Trimming cost V 4 bases and J 5 bases, with 14 bases left between them. DNA for the CDR3: TGTGCCAGCAGTGCCGACAGGAGTCAGAATGAAAAACTGTTTTTT. This encodes CASSADRSQNEKLFF.

The chain uses TRBV15 and TRBJ2-7; TRBD1 matches at 7 bases. Germline CDR1 and CDR2: LNHNV and YYDKDF (reference sequence). The CDR3 spans 16 residues. Germline trimming cut 1 base from V and 4 bases from J; bases unmatched to any gene: 10. Written as DNA, the CDR3 is TGTGCCACCAGCAGAGCCCCACGGGACAGTTATTACGAGCAGTACTTC. It codes for CATSRAPRDSYYEQYF.

The chain is built from TRBV6-6 and TRBJ1-1; D gene uncertain. In germline, CDR1 is MNHNY, CDR2 SVGAGI (reference sequence). Trimming took off 4 bases at V and 7 bases at J, with 10 bases between the two ends. CDR3 size: 12 residues. The CDR3 DNA reads TGTGCCAGCAGTTCAGTTGAGGGTGAAGCTTTCTTT. Its translation: CASSSVEGEAFF.